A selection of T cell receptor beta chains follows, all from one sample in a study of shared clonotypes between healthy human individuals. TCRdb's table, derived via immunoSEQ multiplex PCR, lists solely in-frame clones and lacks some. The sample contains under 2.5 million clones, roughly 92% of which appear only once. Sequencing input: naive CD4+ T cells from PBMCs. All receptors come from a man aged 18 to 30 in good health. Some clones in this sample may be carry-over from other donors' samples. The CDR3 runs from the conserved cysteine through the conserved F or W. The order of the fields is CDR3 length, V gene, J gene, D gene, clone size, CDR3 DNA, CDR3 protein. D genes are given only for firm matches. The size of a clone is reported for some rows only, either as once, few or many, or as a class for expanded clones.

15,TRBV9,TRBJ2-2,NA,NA,TGTGCCAGCAGCGTAACTAGCCCGAACACCGGGGAGCTGTTTTTT,CASSVTSPNTGELFF
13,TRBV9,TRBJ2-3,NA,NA,TGTGCCAGCAATCGAGTCGGCACAGATACGCAGTATTTT,CASNRVGTDTQYF
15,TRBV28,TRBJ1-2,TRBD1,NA,TGTGCCAGCACCTCGACAGGGGGCGGGTTGGATGGCTACACCTTC,CASTSTGGGLDGYTF
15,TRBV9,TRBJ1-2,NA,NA,TGTGCCAGCAGCCCATCCCTTGGTGGGGGAATTGGCTACACCTTC,CASSPSLGGGIGYTF
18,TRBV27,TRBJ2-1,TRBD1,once,TGTGCCAGCGGAAAGGACAGGGGGAGAGGAGGGCCTCGTAATGAGCAGTTCTTC,CASGKDRGRGGPRNEQFF
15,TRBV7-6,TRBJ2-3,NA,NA,TGTGCCAGCAGCTTAGGAGGACAGAGCACAGATACGCAGTATTTT,CASSLGGQSTDTQYF
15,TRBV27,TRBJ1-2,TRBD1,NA,TGTGCCAGCAGTTTTACAGGGGGCTGGGGACGTGGCTACACCTTC,CASSFTGGWGRGYTF
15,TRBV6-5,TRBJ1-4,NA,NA,TGTGCCAGCAGTCCCAATAGAGGGATGGGAGGAAAACTGTTTTTT,CASSPNRGMGGKLFF
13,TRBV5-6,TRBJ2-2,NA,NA,TGTGCCAGCAGCAAAAAGTTTTCCGGGGAGCTGTTTTTT,CASSKKFSGELFF
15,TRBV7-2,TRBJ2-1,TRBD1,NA,TGTGCCAGCAGCTCAGACAGGGGCTCCTACAATGAGCAGTTCTTC,CASSSDRGSYNEQFF
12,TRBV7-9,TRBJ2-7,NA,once,TGTGCCAGCAGCTTTTCTAGCTACGAGCAGTACTTC,CASSFSSYEQYF
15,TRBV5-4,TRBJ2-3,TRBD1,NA,TGTGCCAGCAGCTTGGAGGCAGGGGGCACGGATACGCAGTATTTT,CASSLEAGGTDTQYF
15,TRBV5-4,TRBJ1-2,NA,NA,TGTGCCAGCAGCGTCGGGAGGGCCGGGGACTATGGCTACACCTTC,CASSVGRAGDYGYTF
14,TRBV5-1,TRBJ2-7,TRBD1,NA,TGCGCCAGCAGCCGAGGACAGGGGGCACTGGGGCAGTACTTC,CASSRGQGALGQYF
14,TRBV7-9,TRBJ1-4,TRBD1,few,TGTGCCAGCAGCTCAGGGACAGGGGATGAAAAACTGTTTTTT,CASSSGTGDEKLFF
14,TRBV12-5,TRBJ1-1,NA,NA,TGTGCTAGTGGTCGGTCCTCAGGGGAGACTGAAGCTTTCTTT,CASGRSSGETEAFF
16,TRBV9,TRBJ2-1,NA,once,TGTGCCAGCAGCGTTTTGGGATTTCTCTCCTACAATGAGCAGTTCTTC,CASSVLGFLSYNEQFF
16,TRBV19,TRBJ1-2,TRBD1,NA,TGTGCCAGTAGTTGGGACAGGGGCCCTCCCTTTCAAGGCTACACCTTC,CASSWDRGPPFQGYTF
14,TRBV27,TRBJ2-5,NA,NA,TGTGCCAGCAGTTTAACGCGGGGTCAAGAGACCCAGTACTTC,CASSLTRGQETQYF
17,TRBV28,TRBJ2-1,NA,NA,TGTGCCAGCAGTTCCGGTTCGGCTGGTCCCTCCTACAATGAGCAGTTCTTC,CASSSGSAGPSYNEQFF